This T cell receptor beta chain was sequenced in a study of T-cell memory formation after mild COVID-19. Study-wide results and caveats: Whereas later expanders leaned CD4+, clones contracting day 15 to 85 showed a balanced CD4/CD8 makeup. Within pre-infection memory, some responding clones were found, suggesting cross-reactive memory joined.

Germline CDR1 MRHNA, CDR2 SNTAGT. This CDR3 region has 15 residues. The junction had 5 bases not matched to a gene; V was cut back by 6 bases and J by 2 bases. TCRdb passed the 5' RACE reads through MiXCR, listing each CDR3 protein once. The sample records 580,000 or so distinct CDR3 sequences, roughly a sixth being singletons. Concerning this clonotype itself: The antigen remains unidentified.

This receptor was obtained from an adult woman who had mild COVID-19 (a few samples of this study predate the infection). Cell type and time point are not known. Sequenced material: PBMCs or a T cell subset sorted from them (not recorded which). The V and J genes are TRBV6-4 and TRBJ2-3, with 10 bases fitting TRBD1. This chain's CDR3 is CASSKTGGNTDTQYF. CDR3 nucleotides: TGTGCCAGCAGCAAGACAGGGGGCAACACAGATACGCAGTATTTT.